Detailed here is one T cell receptor beta chain. Both 60 Vbeta primers and 13 Jbeta primers went into the PCR. Only in-frame clones appear in the TCRdb table, and some are missing; sequencing was by immunoSEQ multiplex PCR. In total, the table holds around 120,000 clones. This sample is drawn from a study of cytomegalovirus exposure and HLA in healthy donors. CDR1 SQVTM and CDR2 ANQGSEA come from the germline V gene. CDR3 length equals 15 residues. V lost 3 bases, J lost 1 base, and 3 bases stayed unmatched. The clonotype was recovered from a man younger than 35 in good health and CMV-seronegative. Sequencing was done on a sample of PBMCs. This rearrangement joins TRBV29-1 to TRBJ2-3; 11 bases are shared with TRBD2. This CDR3 reads CSVEGLAEGTDTQYF. Written as DNA, the CDR3 is TGCAGCGTTGAGGGACTAGCGGAGGGCACAGATACGCAGTATTTT.